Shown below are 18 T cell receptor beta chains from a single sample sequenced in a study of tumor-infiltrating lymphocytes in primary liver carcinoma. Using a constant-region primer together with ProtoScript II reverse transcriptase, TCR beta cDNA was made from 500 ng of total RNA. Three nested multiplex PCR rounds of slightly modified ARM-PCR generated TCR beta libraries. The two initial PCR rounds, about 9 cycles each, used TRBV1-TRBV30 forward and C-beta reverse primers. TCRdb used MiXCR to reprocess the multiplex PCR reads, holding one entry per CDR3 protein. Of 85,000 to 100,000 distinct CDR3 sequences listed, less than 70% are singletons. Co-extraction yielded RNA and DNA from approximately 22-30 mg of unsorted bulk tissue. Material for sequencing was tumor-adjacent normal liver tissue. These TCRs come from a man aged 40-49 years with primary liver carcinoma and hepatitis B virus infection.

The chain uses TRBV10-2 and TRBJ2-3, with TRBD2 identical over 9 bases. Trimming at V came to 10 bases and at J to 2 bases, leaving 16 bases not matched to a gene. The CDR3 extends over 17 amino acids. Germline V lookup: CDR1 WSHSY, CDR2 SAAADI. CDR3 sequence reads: CANTEIAGVSYTDTQYF. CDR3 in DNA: TGCGCCAACACGGAGATAGCGGGAGTGAGTTACACAGATACGCAGTATTTT.

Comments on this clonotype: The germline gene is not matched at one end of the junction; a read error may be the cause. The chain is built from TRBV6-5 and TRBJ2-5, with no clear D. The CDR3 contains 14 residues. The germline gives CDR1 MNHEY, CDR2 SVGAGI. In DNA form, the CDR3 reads TGTGCCAGCAGTGAATGGTGGAGACAAGAGACCCAATACTTC. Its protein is CASSEWWRQETQYF.

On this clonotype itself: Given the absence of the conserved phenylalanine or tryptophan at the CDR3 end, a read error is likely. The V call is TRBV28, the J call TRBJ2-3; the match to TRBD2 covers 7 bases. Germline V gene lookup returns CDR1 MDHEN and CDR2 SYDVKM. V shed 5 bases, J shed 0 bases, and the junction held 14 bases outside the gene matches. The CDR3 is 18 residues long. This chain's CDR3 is CASSQSAGEALSTDTQYL. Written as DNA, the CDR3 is TGTGCCAGCAGTCAATCGGCGGGAGAGGCCCTGAGCACAGATACGCAGTATTTG.

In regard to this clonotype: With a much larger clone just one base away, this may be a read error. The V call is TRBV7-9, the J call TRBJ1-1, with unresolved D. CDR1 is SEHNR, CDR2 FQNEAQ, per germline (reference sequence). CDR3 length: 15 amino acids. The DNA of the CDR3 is TGTGCCAGCAGCTTAGTTACGGGTATGAACATTGAAGCTTTCTTT. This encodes CASSLVTGMNIEAFF.

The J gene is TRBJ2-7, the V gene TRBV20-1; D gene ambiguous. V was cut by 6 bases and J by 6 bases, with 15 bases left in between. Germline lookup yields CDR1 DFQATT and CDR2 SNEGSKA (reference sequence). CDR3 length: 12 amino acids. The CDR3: CSAPTSGREQYF. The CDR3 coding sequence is TGCAGTGCCCCGACATCCGGGCGCGAGCAGTACTTC.

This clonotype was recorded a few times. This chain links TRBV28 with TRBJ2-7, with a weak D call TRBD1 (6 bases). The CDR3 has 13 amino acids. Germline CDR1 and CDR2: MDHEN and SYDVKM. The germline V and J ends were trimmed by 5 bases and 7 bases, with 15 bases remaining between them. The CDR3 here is CASSLLQGWEQYF. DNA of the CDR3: TGTGCCAGCAGTCTCCTACAGGGCTGGGAGCAGTACTTC.

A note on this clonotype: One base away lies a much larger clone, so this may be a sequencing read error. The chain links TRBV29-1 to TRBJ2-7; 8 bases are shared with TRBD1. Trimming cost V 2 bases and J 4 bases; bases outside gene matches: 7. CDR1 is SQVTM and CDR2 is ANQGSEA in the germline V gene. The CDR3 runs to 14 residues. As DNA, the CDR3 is TGCAGCGTTGAACCGGCAGGGGGCAGGTACGAGCAGTACTTC. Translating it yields CSVEPAGGRYEQYF.

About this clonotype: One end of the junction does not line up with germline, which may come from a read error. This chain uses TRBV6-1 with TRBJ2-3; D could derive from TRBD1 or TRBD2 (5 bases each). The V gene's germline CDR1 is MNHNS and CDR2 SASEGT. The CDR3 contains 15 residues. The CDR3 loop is CASSELVGETDAQYF. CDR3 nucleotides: TGTGCCAGCAGTGAACTAGTGGGAGAGACAGATGCGCAGTATTTT.

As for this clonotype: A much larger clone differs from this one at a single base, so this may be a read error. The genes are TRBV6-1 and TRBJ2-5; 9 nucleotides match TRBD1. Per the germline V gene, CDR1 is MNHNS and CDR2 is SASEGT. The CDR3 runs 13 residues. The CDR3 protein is CASVAGQGETQHF. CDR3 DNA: TGTGCCAGCGTTGCGGGACAGGGAGAGACCCAGCACTTC.

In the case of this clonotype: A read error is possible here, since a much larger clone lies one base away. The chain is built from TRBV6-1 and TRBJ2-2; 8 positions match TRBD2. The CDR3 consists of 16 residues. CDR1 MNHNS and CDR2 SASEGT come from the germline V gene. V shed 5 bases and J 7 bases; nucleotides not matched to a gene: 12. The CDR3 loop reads CASSWGTGRGNGELFF. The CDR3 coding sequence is TGTGCCAGCAGTTGGGGTACCGGGAGGGGAAACGGGGAGCTGTTTTTT.

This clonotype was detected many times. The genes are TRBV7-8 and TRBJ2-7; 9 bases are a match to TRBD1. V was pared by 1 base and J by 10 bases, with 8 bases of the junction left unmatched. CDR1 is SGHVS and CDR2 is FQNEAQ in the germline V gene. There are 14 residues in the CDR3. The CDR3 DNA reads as TGTGCCAGCAGCTTAGGGTACAGGGACAGGGACCAGTACTTC. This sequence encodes CASSLGYRDRDQYF. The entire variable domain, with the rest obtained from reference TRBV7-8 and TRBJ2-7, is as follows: GAGVSQSPRYKVAKRGQDVALRCDPISGHVSLFWYQQALGQGPEFLTYFQNEAQLDKSGLPSDRFFAERPEGSVSTLKIQRTQQEDSAVYLCASSLGYRDRDQYFGPGTRLTVT.

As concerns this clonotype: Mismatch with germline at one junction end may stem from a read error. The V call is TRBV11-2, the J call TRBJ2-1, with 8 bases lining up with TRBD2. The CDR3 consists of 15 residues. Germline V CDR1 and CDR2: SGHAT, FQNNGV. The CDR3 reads CTSSLAGNSYNEQFF. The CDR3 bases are TGTACCAGCAGCTTAGCGGGGAACTCCTACAATGAGCAGTTCTTC. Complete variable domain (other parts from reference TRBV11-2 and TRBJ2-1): EAGVAQSPRYKIIEKRQSVAFWCNPISGHATLYWYQQILGQGPKLLIQFQNNGVVDDSQLPKDRFSAERLKGVDSTLKIQPAKLEDSAVYLCTSSLAGNSYNEQFFGPGTRLTVL.

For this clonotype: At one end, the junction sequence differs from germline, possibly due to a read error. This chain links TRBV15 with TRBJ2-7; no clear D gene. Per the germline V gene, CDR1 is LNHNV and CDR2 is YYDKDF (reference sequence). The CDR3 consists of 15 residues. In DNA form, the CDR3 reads TGTGTCACCAGCCTCTATGCAGGTCCTTCCTACGAGCAGTACTTC. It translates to CVTSLYAGPSYEQYF.

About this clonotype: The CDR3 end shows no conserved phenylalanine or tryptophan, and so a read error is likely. The CDR3 sequence: CSVGSTLGEQYI. In DNA, the CDR3 is TGCAGCGTTGGGTCAACCCTGGGCGAACAGTACATC. The chain links TRBV29-1 to TRBJ2-7; no clear D. The CDR3 spans 12 residues. V dropped 4 bases and J dropped 10 bases, with 17 bases sitting between them. Germline CDR1 is SQVTM and CDR2 is ANQGSEA.

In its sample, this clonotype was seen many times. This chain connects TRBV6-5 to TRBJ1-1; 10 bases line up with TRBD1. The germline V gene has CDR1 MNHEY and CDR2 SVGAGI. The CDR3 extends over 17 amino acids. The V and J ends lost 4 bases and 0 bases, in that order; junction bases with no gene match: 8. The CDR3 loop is CASSSPRDRGLNTEAFF. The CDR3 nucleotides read TGTGCCAGCAGTTCACCCCGGGACAGGGGATTGAACACTGAAGCTTTCTTT.

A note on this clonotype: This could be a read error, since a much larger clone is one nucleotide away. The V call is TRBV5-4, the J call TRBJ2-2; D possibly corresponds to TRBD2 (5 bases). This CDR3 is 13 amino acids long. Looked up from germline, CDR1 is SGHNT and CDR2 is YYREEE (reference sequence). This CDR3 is CASSFWAAGELLF. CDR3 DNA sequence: TGTGCCAGCAGCTTCTGGGCGGCCGGGGAGCTGTTGTTT.

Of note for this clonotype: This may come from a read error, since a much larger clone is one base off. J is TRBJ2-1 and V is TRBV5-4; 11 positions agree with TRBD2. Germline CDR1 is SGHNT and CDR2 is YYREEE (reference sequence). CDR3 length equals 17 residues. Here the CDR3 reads CDSSLGGLAGGANEQFF. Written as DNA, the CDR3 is TGTGACAGCAGCTTGGGCGGGTTAGCGGGAGGGGCCAATGAGCAGTTCTTC.

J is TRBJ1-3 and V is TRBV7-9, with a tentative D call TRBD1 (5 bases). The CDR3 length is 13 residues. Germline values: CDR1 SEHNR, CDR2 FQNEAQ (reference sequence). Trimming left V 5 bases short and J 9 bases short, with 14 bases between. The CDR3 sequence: CASSTSGSATIYF. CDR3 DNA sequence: TGTGCCAGCAGCACATCAGGGAGCGCCACCATATATTTT.